This T cell receptor beta chain was captured in a study of cytomegalovirus exposure and HLA in healthy donors (dated 2017 in TCRdb). Background for the entire study: An earlier analysis of a few hundred of the donors reported 276 Gb of sequence data and around 110 million unique TCR beta sequences obtained from about 200 million T cells. A later genetic analysis took genome-wide SNP genotypes for about three fifths of the 666 donors and used that subset as a discovery cohort. The genetic ancestry cluster associated with self-reported Caucasian donors included roughly 84% of the approximately 400 genotyped donors. Typing coverage differed by locus: A, B, C, DRB1 and DQB1 were typed in roughly 620-640 donors, DQA1 in about 560, DPA1 in 600 to 610, and DPB1 in approximately 450. A separate validation cohort of 100 to 150 different subjects was used in addition to the 666-subject first cohort. An early release covering roughly 600 HLA-typed donors comprised approximately 290 gigabases of sequencing data and around 80 million unique TCR sequences. On average, roughly 250,000 unique TCR beta nucleotide sequences were sequenced per donor among about 400 genotyped donors of the cohort, with roughly 19% of those sequences being non-productive. HLA typing covered class I and class II loci at four-digit resolution. Donor age, sex, ethnicity and CMV serostatus were collected together with the repertoire data. The study combined high-throughput TCR immunosequencing, statistical association of individual TCRs with disease status, and machine learning to predict cytomegalovirus infection status. Rather than using new phenotypic data, the later analysis identified candidate immune exposures from TCR beta sequences and from how often those sequences occurred across donors. Because of strong linkage in the cohort, four to six DR-DQ haplotypes were treated as single units for association and clustering. The study profiled the T cell repertoires of 500 to 800 subjects by immunosequencing and related them to cytomegalovirus serostatus. All discovery cohort repertoires had been generated on a single sequencing platform. The study aimed to test whether signatures of past pathogen exposure could be identified by cataloging public T cell receptors. A later analysis re-examined previously published TCR beta repertoires from more than 600 donors and added high-resolution HLA genotyping to investigate patterns of TCR occurrence. To decide whether each TCR beta V gene segment behaved as functional or pseudogenic, an earlier analysis of 587 of the donors relied on high-throughput TCR beta sequencing. The study at large found these results: Broadly in line with IMGT annotations, most TCR beta V segments showed up in productive rearrangements about 87% or about 30% of the time in an earlier analysis of 587 of the donors. Assigning TCR associations to individual alleles was difficult when HLA alleles, especially DR and DQ, strongly co-occurred. V-gene and J-gene trimming of TCR beta chains was associated with a missense DCLRE1C variant in a later genetic analysis, and the association was replicated in an independent cohort. Linkage disequilibrium might explain the correlated functional status among segregating V segments, but an unknown experimental factor could not be excluded. Roughly uniform sequencing depth across donors was assumed in presence/absence analyses, although this assumption may not hold. Most TCR sequences were observed very rarely across donors, whereas some public TCRs were present in many individuals. According to a later analysis, most CMV-associated TCR beta chains appeared to be HLA-restricted, and the HLA associations seemed to be driven largely by CMV exposure. The classifier was reported to diagnose cytomegalovirus status with high specificity and sensitivity in both the original cohort and the validation cohort. A further reported finding was that TCR beta sequences accurately predicted the HLA-A and HLA-B alleles for most subjects in the first cohort. In a later genetic analysis, fewer N-insertions in productive TCRs were reported among donors in an Asian-associated ancestry cluster than the roughly 700-donor mean. In a later analysis, the rate of TCR association differed among HLA loci, with DRB1 alleles having the most associated TCRs and HLA-C alleles having the fewest. According to the authors, the approach could potentially be generalized to other disease states and immunological phenotypes. The cohort was sequenced for TCR beta chains only, and without alpha or paired-chain data the features that could be detected were limited. Because HLA typing was missing for some donors at each locus, association tests included only the typed subset. A cluster of highly shared sequence variants was judged likely to be a technical artifact of the sequencing pipeline. In the study, 150 to 200 TCR beta chains were listed as associated with cytomegalovirus. Because the 87-base-pair reads could not distinguish some IMGT-functional V segments, including TRBV6-2 and TRBV6-3, those segments were excluded. In a later analysis, some 17,000 TCR beta sequences were associated with specific HLA alleles at a false discovery rate of 0.05. In a later analysis, HLA-associated TCR beta chains showed more clonal expansion and lower generation probabilities than non-associated chains that were equally common. According to a later analysis, parvovirus B19, influenza, CMV and Epstein-Barr virus appeared linked to several top co-occurrence clusters. Immune exposure information for the cohort was limited to CMV serostatus. A few of the identified cytomegalovirus-associated TCR beta chains were confirmed in vitro to be specific for cytomegalovirus antigens. Because counts were too low, roughly 17 rarely observed V segments, including chromosome 9 orphons, were left out of the earlier analysis of approximately 500 of the donors.

The cohort consisted of 670 or so healthy bone marrow donors. All cohort members were sampled while nominally healthy, although unrecorded immune exposures were likely present. The donor was CMV seropositive and was included in the group of some 290 seropositive cohort members. A peripheral blood sample was provided by each donor, and peripheral blood mononuclear cells were used for TCR beta sequencing. Genomic DNA extraction from the blood cell samples was performed with the Qiagen DNeasy Blood Extraction Kit. Concerning this clone itself: Its target antigen remains unknown. No base-level quality is on record; no much larger clone is a single base apart.

The CDR3 holds 12 amino acids from the cysteine to the phenylalanine. The kept DNA is CDR3 alone, 36 bases in frame from the first base. The trim is 4 bases for V and 0 bases for J, with a gap of 5 bases between the germline ends. The germline V gene encodes CDR1 SGHDT and CDR2 YYEEEE. Library creation used the immunoSEQ multiplex PCR assay. A mixture of 60 forward primers for TCR Vbeta segments and 13 reverse primers for TCR Jbeta segments was used in the multiplex PCR. The CDR3 region of rearranged TCR beta genes was amplified from genomic DNA by a multiplex PCR assay. Amplified TCR beta libraries were sequenced as 87-base-pair reads on the Illumina HiSeq System. The authors' analysis ran thus. Across the 500 to 750 repertoires, a later analysis counted approximately 83 million unique TCR beta chains, roughly 11 million of which were shared by at least two donors. Raw reads were error-corrected and collapsed into unique sequences by a nearest-neighbor algorithm in which closely related sequences were merged to remove PCR and sequencing errors. V, D and J gene segments were assigned by aligning CDR3 sequences to IMGT reference sequences. For a sequence to be retained, a match of at least six nucleotides was required to both a V gene segment and a J gene segment. Rearrangements were classified as productive when the CDR3 lacked stop codons and remained in frame with V and J, and all other rearrangements were classified as non-productive. Following IMGT convention, CDR3 was defined as the stretch from the second conserved V-encoded cysteine to the conserved J-encoded phenylalanine. The earlier analysis of fewer than 750 of the donors excluded sequences that lacked an unambiguous match to a single V gene segment. In an earlier analysis of approximately 500 of the donors, a V segment was called functional when productive rearrangements were above 56.7%, and segregating when the standard deviation between donors exceeded 5%. A statistical classification framework was built for diagnosing cytomegalovirus status from the catalog of TCR beta chain sequences. V and J gene assignment, in a later analysis, came from comparing TCR nucleotide sequences with IMGT/GENE-DB human TR gene sequences. In a later analysis, CDR3 sequences and most-parsimonious VDJ recombination scenarios were assigned using the TCRdist pipeline. In a later analysis, each TCR beta chain was defined by its CDR3 amino acid sequence together with its V-gene family, and reads lacking a unique V-gene family were excluded. As a way to deal with suspected cross-contamination and a sequencing artifact, a later analysis dropped roughly 600 nucleotide sequences that were highly shared and had low generation probability. In a later analysis, a clonal expansion index was calculated for each public chain from normalized within-repertoire ranks of inferred template counts. Generation probabilities in a later analysis came from a VDJ recombination model fitted to out-of-frame rearrangements, and those results were checked against IGoR. A later analysis scored TCR-TCR, TCR-HLA and TCR-CMV co-occurrence with hypergeometric tests, applying a repertoire-size bias correction to TCR pairs. False discovery rates were estimated in a later analysis by permuting HLA or CMV assignments 20 times. In a later analysis, co-occurring TCRs were grouped using DBSCAN, and TCRdist sequence similarity was added for clustering within HLA-allele-positive subsets. Repertoires with fewer than 30,000 or more than 120,000 public chains, plus five repertoires with anomalous nucleotide sharing, were excluded from co-occurrence clustering. Held by TCRdb, this immuneACCESS table contains in-frame sequences only and omits some clones. Under half of the omission traces to an unresolved V gene where checked; the cause of the rest is unknown. From that table come the V and J calls and clone size; the DNA was used to work out D and trimming. The sample table shows about 260,000 clones, and about 83% are seen once. Clones ranked in the top ten supply 2% of the sample.

The chain was built from TRBV5-6 and TRBJ2-7, with a weak D call of TRBD2 (5 bases match). Sequenced material: PBMCs. The clonotype originates from a woman aged 40 to 55 in good health and CMV-seropositive. The bases are TGTGCCAGCAGCGGGAGCTCCTACGAGCAGTACTTC. Its coded protein is CASSGSSYEQYF.